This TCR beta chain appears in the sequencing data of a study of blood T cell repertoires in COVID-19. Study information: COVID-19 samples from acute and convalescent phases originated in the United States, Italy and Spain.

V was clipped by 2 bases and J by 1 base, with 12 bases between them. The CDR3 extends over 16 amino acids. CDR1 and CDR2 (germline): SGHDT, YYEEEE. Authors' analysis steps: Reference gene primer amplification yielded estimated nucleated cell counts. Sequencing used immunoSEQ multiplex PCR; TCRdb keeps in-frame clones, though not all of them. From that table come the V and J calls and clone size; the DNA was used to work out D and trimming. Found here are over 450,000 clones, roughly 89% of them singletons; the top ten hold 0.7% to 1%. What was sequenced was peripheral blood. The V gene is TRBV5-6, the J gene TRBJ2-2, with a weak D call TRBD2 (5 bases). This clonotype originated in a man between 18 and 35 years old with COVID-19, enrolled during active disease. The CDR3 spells CASSFLTGVNTGELFF. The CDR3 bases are TGTGCCAGCAGCTTTTTGACCGGGGTGAACACCGGGGAGCTGTTTTTT.